This entry is about one TCR beta chain. The CDR3 covers 15 residues. Germline lookup yields CDR1 SEHNR and CDR2 FQNEAQ (reference sequence). The germline V and J ends were trimmed by 5 bases and 8 bases, with 16 bases remaining between them. The data were taken from a study of blood T cell repertoires in COVID-19. Assay used: immunoSEQ multiplex PCR; TCRdb lists only in-frame clones, some missing. The table has 99,000 or so clones, approximately 82% seen once. This clonotype was obtained from a woman of 80 years or more with acute or convalescent COVID-19. Input material: peripheral blood. The V gene is TRBV7-9, the J gene TRBJ1-6, with D hard to call. The CDR3 here is CASSPPSTRDSPLHF. The CDR3 nucleotides read TGTGCCAGCAGCCCTCCCTCAACCCGGGATTCACCCCTCCACTTT.